A single sample gave rise to the 15 T cell receptor beta chains below, sequenced in a study of Ad26.COV2.S vaccination and SARS-CoV-2 variants. The data were produced by immunoSEQ multiplex PCR, yet TCRdb's version contains in-frame clones alone and is incomplete. The sample has fewer than 500,000 clones; about nine tenths are singletons. Treatment noted: over 15 received Ad26.COV2.S at low or high dose, single or two shots; about 5 received placebo; per-sample allocation not given. Collection of samples fell on day 63 after the first vaccine or placebo injection. Sequencing used peripheral blood, obtained in a trial of Ad26.COV2.S vaccine versus placebo. These receptors all stem from a person between 18 and 65 years old who received the Ad26.COV2.S COVID-19 vaccine or a placebo.

The chain links TRBV5-4 to TRBJ2-3; 14 bases align to TRBD2. V trimming: 4 bases; J trimming: 1 base; junction bases outside the gene matches: 11. Germline assignment: CDR1 SGHNT and CDR2 YYREEE (reference sequence). The CDR3 length is 19 residues. CDR3 coding DNA: TGTGCCAGCAGCCCCCCGGGACTAGCGGGAGAAAGAGGCACAGATACGCAGTATTTT. Protein sequence: CASSPPGLAGERGTDTQYF.

The chain carries TRBV7-8 and TRBJ1-6; tentative D call: TRBD1 (5 bases). Trimming cost V 5 bases and J 7 bases, with 15 bases left between them. Germline-derived CDR1 and CDR2 are SGHVS and FQNEAQ. This CDR3 contains 15 residues. CDR3 protein: CASSLMLGENSPLHF. CDR3 sequence (DNA): TGTGCCAGCAGCCTTATGTTGGGGGAGAATTCACCCCTCCACTTT.

The chain links TRBV4-2 to TRBJ1-5; TRBD1 might be the D (6 bases). This CDR3 is 14 amino acids long. V gave up 4 bases and J gave up 4 bases, with 11 bases separating them. CDR1 is LGHNA, CDR2 YNFKEQ, per germline. CDR3 residues: CASSLQGRNQPQHF. The CDR3 nucleotides read TGTGCCAGCAGCCTACAGGGCCGGAATCAGCCCCAGCATTTT.

This clone was found many times. J is TRBJ1-1 and V is TRBV7-6; D uncertain. Looked up from germline, CDR1 is SGHVS and CDR2 is FNYEAQ. The V end lost 2 bases, the J end lost 1 base, and 5 bases lay between the germline ends. This CDR3 has 13 residues. The DNA of the CDR3 is TGTGCCAGCAGCTTATGGGGGAACACTGAAGCTTTCTTT. Residues: CASSLWGNTEAFF.

CDR3: CASSVGTSGRGRETQYF. The CDR3, as DNA: TGTGCCAGCAGCGTAGGGACTAGCGGGAGGGGAAGAGAGACCCAGTACTTC. The chain has TRBV9 and TRBJ2-5, with 15 positions matching TRBD2. The J segment lost 4 bases and the V segment lost 0 bases, leaving 4 bases of the junction unmatched. Germline CDR1 SGDLS, CDR2 YYNGEE. This CDR3 has 17 residues.

The chain employs TRBV6-1 and TRBJ2-7, with D perhaps TRBD1 (6 bases). This CDR3 is 19 amino acids long. V lost 3 bases to trimming and J lost 0 bases, with 24 bases between them. Germline CDR1 MNHNS, CDR2 SASEGT. This CDR3 reads CASSDEVLNTGLSSYEQYF. The CDR3 bases are TGTGCCAGCAGTGACGAAGTCCTGAACACAGGGCTGAGCTCCTACGAGCAGTACTTC.

CDR3 in amino acids: CASSPGLASYEQYF. The CDR3 DNA reads as TGTGCCAGCAGTCCCGGACTAGCCTCCTACGAGCAGTACTTC. V and J are TRBV9 and TRBJ2-7; 8 bases align to TRBD2. The CDR3 is made up of 14 amino acids. CDR1 SGDLS and CDR2 YYNGEE come from the germline V gene. The junction had 4 bases not matched to a gene; V was cut back by 5 bases and J by 0 bases.

This chain joins TRBV2 and TRBJ1-1; D is possibly TRBD1 (6 bases). Germline-derived CDR1 and CDR2 are SNHLY and FYNNEI. Trimming pared 5 bases from V and 4 bases from J, leaving 11 bases between. The CDR3 contains 13 residues. CDR3 coding DNA: TGTGCCAGCAGTCCGGGAGGGGGCACTGAAGCTTTCTTT. Protein sequence: CASSPGGGTEAFF.

The V and J genes are TRBV5-8 and TRBJ1-2, with TRBD1 identical over 7 bases. The CDR3 sequence is 16 residues long. J gave up 0 bases and V 7 bases, and 12 bases lay outside the gene matches. Germline values: CDR1 SGHTS, CDR2 YDEGEE. CDR3: CASGEGAGLANYGYTF. DNA of the CDR3: TGTGCCAGCGGGGAGGGGGCAGGCCTAGCTAACTATGGCTACACCTTC. Complete variable domain (other parts from reference TRBV5-8 and TRBJ1-2): EAGVTQSPTHLIKTRGQQATLRCSPISGHTSVYWYQQALGLGLQFLLWYDEGEERNRGNFPPRFSGRQFPNYSSELNVNALELEDSALYLCASGEGAGLANYGYTFGSGTRLTVV.

The chain links TRBV7-2 to TRBJ2-7, with D maybe TRBD2 (6 bases). The germline V and J ends were trimmed by 0 bases and 2 bases, with 14 bases remaining between them. CDR1 is SGHTA and CDR2 is FQGNSA in the germline V gene. CDR3 size: 16 residues. The CDR3 region is CASSLAWRLGAYEQYF. The CDR3 DNA follows: TGTGCCAGCAGCTTAGCGTGGCGACTAGGCGCCTACGAGCAGTACTTC. Looking up the rest from reference TRBV7-2 and TRBJ2-7 gives the full variable domain: GAGVSQSPSNKVTEKGKDVELRCDPISGHTALYWYRQSLGQGLEFLIYFQGNSAPDKSGLPSDRFSAERTGGSVSTLTIQRTQQEDSAVYLCASSLAWRLGAYEQYFGPGTRLTVT.

The DNA for the CDR3 is TGTGCCAGTAGTATACAAACCGGTGGCACAGGGACGCAGTATTTT. It encodes CASSIQTGGTGTQYF. The gene calls are TRBV19 and TRBJ2-3; tentatively, D is TRBD1 (6 bases). The ends were cut back, 2 bases at V and 9 bases at J, with 18 bases in the middle. Germline V lookup: CDR1 LNHDA, CDR2 SQIVND (reference sequence). There are 15 residues in the CDR3.

The DNA for the CDR3 is TGTGCCAGCAGTTCCGGGCGGGAGGGCCGTGGGGAGCTGTTTTTT. The encoded protein is CASSSGREGRGELFF. This chain joins TRBV11-2 and TRBJ2-2, with TRBD2 matching 9 bases. The CDR3 covers 15 residues. J lost 8 bases, V lost 6 bases, and 10 bases had no gene match. Germline V CDR1 and CDR2: SGHAT, FQNNGV.

The chain carries TRBV11-3 and TRBJ2-1; TRBD2 agrees at 9 bases. Germline lookup yields CDR1 SGHNT and CDR2 YENEEA. The CDR3 runs to 15 residues. Trimming removed 5 bases from V and 7 bases from J; junction bases left unmatched: 9. CDR3 protein: CASSPAGGQGNEQFF. DNA of the CDR3: TGTGCCAGCAGCCCAGCGGGAGGTCAGGGTAATGAGCAGTTCTTC.

The chain is built from TRBV10-1 and TRBJ2-7; 8 nucleotides align to TRBD1. This CDR3 has 15 residues. The germline gives CDR1 WNHNN, CDR2 SYGVQD (reference sequence). V gave up 8 bases and J gave up 3 bases; unmatched junction bases: 12. CDR3 residues: CASLFDRDRNYEQYF. The CDR3 DNA is TGCGCCAGCTTATTCGACCGGGACAGGAACTACGAGCAGTACTTC.

The rearrangement links TRBV6-1 to TRBJ2-7, with 7 bases fitting TRBD2. The V and J ends lost 6 bases and 0 bases, in that order; junction bases with no gene match: 8. Germline V gene data show CDR1 as MNHNS and CDR2 as SASEGT. CDR3 length: 15 amino acids. The DNA for the CDR3 is TGTGCCAGCAGCGGGGGGAGCCCAAGCTCCTACGAGCAGTACTTC. This gives the protein CASSGGSPSSYEQYF.